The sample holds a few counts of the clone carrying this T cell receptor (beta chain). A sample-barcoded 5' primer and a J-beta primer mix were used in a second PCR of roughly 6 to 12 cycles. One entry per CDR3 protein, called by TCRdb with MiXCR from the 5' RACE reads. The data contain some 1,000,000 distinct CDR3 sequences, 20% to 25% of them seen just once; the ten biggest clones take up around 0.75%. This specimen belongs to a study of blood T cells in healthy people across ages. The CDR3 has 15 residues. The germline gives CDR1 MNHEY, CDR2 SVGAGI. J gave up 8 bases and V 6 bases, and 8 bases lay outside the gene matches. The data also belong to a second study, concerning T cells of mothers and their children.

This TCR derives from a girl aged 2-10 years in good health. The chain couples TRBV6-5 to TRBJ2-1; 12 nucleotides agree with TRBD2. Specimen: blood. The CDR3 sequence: CASSRGLAGPDEQFF. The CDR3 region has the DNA TGTGCCAGCAGCCGTGGACTAGCGGGACCCGATGAGCAGTTCTTC.